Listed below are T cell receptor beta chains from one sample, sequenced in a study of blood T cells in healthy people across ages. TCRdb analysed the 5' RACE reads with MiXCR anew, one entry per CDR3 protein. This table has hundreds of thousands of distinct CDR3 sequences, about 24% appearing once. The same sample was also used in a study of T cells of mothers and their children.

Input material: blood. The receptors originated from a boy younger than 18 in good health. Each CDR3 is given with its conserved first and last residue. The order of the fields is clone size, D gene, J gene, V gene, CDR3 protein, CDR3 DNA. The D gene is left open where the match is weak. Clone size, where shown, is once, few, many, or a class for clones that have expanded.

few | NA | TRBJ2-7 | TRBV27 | CACSLMRNSYEQYF | TGTGCCTGCAGTTTAATGAGAAACTCCTACGAGCAGTACTTC
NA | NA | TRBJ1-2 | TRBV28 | CASSGLDYGYTF | TGTGCCAGCAGTGGTTTGGACTATGGCTACACCTTC
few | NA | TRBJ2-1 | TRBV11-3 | CASSLAAPRGNEQFF | TGTGCCAGCAGCTTAGCGGCACCAAGAGGCAATGAGCAGTTCTTC
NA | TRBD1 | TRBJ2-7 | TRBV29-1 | CSPRPPRDRGVHEQYF | TGCAGCCCACGCCCGCCCCGGGACAGGGGAGTCCACGAGCAGTACTTC
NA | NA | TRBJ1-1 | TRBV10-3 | CAISSTGNTEAFF | TGTGCCATCAGTTCGACTGGGAACACTGAAGCTTTCTTT
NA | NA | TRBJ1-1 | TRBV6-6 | CASSYSAGEAFF | TGTGCCAGCAGTTACTCGGCGGGTGAAGCTTTCTTT
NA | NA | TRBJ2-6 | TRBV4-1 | CASSQDSPRGSGANVLTF | TGCGCCAGCAGCCAAGATTCGCCTCGGGGCTCTGGGGCCAACGTCCTGACTTTC
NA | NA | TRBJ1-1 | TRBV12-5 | CASGLAGSPEAFF | TGTGCTAGTGGTTTGGCAGGGTCCCCTGAAGCTTTCTTT
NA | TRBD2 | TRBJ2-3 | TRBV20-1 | CSASPGTSGSTDTQYF | TGCAGTGCTAGTCCCGGGACTAGCGGCAGCACAGATACGCAGTATTTT
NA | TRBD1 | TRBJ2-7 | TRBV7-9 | CASSLGDRQFSYEQYF | TGTGCCAGCAGTCTTGGGGACAGGCAATTCTCCTACGAGCAGTACTTC
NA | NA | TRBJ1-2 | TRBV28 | CASSLLVRSLYGYTF | TGTGCCAGCAGTTTACTGGTCAGGAGCCTCTATGGCTACACCTTC
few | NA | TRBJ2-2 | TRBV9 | CASSTWVNTGELFF | TGTGCCAGCTCGACGTGGGTGAACACCGGGGAGCTGTTTTTT
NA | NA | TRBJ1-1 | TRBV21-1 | CASSKAKEGKTAEAFF | TGTGCCAGCAGCAAAGCGAAGGAGGGAAAGACGGCTGAAGCTTTCTTT
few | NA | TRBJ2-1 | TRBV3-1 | CASSQVTTGEQFF | TGTGCCAGCAGCCAGGTTACGACGGGCGAGCAGTTCTTC
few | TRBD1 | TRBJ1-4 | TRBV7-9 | CASSSTGAGEKLFF | TGTGCCAGCAGCTCGACAGGGGCTGGTGAAAAACTGTTTTTT
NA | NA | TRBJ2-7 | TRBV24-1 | CATSDLSYEQYF | TGTGCCACCAGTGATTTGTCATACGAGCAGTACTTC
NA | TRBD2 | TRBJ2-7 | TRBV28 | CASRRTSTYEQYF | TGTGCCAGCAGGCGGACTAGCACCTACGAGCAGTACTTC
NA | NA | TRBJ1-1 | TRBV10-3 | CAISEGVGAGLDTEAFF | TGTGCCATCAGTGAGGGGGTTGGAGCGGGCCTCGACACTGAAGCTTTCTTT
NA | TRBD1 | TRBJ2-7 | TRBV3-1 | CASSQDGQGPLNEQYF | TGTGCCAGCAGCCAAGATGGACAGGGTCCCTTGAACGAGCAGTACTTC
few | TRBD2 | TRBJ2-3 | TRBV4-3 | CASSQDSPSGSTDTQYF | TGCGCCAGCAGCCAAGATTCCCCTAGCGGGAGCACAGATACGCAGTATTTT
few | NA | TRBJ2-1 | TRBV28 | CASSQEERNEQFF | TGTGCCAGCTCCCAGGAGGAGAGGAATGAGCAGTTCTTC
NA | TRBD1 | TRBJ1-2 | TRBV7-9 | CASSLVQGGSYGYTF | TGTGCCAGCAGCTTAGTTCAGGGGGGCAGCTATGGCTACACCTTC
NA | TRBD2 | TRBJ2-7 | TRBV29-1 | CSVDAGGSGSFYEQYF | TGCAGCGTTGATGCGGGGGGGAGCGGGAGTTTCTACGAGCAGTACTTC
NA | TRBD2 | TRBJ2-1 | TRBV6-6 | CASSRLAGVTEQFF | TGTGCCAGCAGCCGACTAGCGGGGGTGACTGAGCAGTTCTTC
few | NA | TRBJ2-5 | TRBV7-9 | CASSSLNSGRETQYF | TGTGCCAGCAGCTCTCTCAACTCAGGGAGAGAGACCCAGTACTTC
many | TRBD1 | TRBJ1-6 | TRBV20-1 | CSARNTLGQGKREAGSPLHF | TGCAGTGCTAGAAACACATTAGGACAGGGGAAAAGGGAAGCGGGGTCACCCCTCCACTTT
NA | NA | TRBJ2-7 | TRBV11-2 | CASSLEGGSWFYEQYF | TGTGCCAGCAGCTTAGAGGGCGGTTCGTGGTTCTACGAGCAGTACTTC
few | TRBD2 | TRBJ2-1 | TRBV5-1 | CASRSSGGAPNEQFF | TGCGCCAGCAGATCTAGCGGGGGGGCCCCAAATGAGCAGTTCTTC
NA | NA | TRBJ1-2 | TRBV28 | CAIADSIYGYTF | TGTGCCATCGCGGACAGTATCTATGGCTACACCTTC
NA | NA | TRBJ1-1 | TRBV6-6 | CASTQLVANTEAFF | TGTGCCAGCACCCAACTGGTCGCGAACACTGAAGCTTTCTTT
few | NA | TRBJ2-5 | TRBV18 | CASSTPLLETQYF | TGTGCCAGCTCAACACCATTGTTGGAGACCCAGTACTTC
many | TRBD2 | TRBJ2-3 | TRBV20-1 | CSAQGTTGPPGGPPDTQYF | TGCAGTGCTCAAGGAACAACGGGGCCCCCGGGGGGGCCCCCAGATACGCAGTATTTT
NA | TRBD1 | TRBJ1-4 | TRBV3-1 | CASSPGQGENNEKLFF | TGTGCCAGCAGCCCTGGACAGGGGGAGAATAATGAAAAACTGTTTTTT
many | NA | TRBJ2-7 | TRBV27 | CASSLGQGLYEQYF | TGTGCCAGCAGTTTGGGTCAGGGTCTCTACGAGCAGTACTTC
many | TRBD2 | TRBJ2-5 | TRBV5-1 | CASSLSSGGETQYF | TGCGCCAGCAGCTTGTCTAGCGGGGGAGAGACCCAGTACTTC
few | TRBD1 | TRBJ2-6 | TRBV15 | CATSRAGTGTSGANVLTF | TGTGCCACCAGCAGAGCCGGGACAGGGACCTCTGGGGCCAACGTCCTGACTTTC
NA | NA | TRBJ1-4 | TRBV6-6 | CASSYRPYSNEKLFF | TGTGCCAGCAGTTATCGGCCGTACTCTAATGAAAAACTGTTTTTT
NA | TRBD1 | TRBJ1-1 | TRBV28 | CASSSRGRGLLNTEAFF | TGTGCCAGCAGCAGCAGGGGCAGGGGGCTGTTGAACACTGAAGCTTTCTTT
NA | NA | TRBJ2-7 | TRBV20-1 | CSARRASVDYEQYF | TGCAGTGCTAGACGGGCTAGCGTTGACTACGAGCAGTACTTC
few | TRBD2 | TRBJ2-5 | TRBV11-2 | CASSFGLAGSQETQYF | TGTGCCAGCAGCTTTGGACTAGCGGGATCCCAAGAGACCCAGTACTTC
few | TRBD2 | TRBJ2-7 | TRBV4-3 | CASSPGLAEDEQYF | TGCGCCAGCAGCCCTGGACTAGCGGAGGACGAGCAGTACTTC
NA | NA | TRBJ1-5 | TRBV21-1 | CASSRPDRGGNQPQHF | TGTGCCAGCAGCAGACCTGACAGGGGGGGCAATCAGCCCCAGCATTTT
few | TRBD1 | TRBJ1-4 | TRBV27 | CASRMDRVDEKLFF | TGTGCCAGCAGGATGGACAGGGTGGATGAAAAACTGTTTTTT
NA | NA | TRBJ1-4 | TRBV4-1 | CASSQEDRAHGKLFF | TGCGCCAGCAGCCAAGAGGACCGTGCCCACGGGAAACTGTTTTTT